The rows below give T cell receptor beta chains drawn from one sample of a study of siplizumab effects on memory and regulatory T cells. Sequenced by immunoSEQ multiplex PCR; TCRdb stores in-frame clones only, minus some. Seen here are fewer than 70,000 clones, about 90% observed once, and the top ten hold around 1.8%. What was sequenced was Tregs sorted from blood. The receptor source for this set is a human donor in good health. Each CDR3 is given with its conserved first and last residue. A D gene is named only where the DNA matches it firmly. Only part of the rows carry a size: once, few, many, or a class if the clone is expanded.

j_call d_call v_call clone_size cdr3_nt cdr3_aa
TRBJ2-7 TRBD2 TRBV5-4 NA TGTGCCAGCAGCCCGAGACTAGCGGGTAATGTGGCCTACGAGCAGTACTTC CASSPRLAGNVAYEQYF
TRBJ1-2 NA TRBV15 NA TGTGCCACCAGCGGCGCCCTCCAAGAGTATGGCTACACCTTC CATSGALQEYGYTF
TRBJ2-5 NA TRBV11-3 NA TGTGCCAGCAGCCCGCAGGGTGGGACCCAGTACTTC CASSPQGGTQYF
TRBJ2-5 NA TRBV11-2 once TGTGCCAGCAGCTTAGGGCTACAGGGAAAGGGAGAGACCCAGTACTTC CASSLGLQGKGETQYF
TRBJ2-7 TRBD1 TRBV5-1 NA TGCGCCAGCAGCCCTGGACAGGGACTCGAGCAGTACTTC CASSPGQGLEQYF
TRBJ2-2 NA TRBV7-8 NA TGTGCCAGCAGCTGGACCGGGACAAAGAACACCGGGGAGCTGTTTTTT CASSWTGTKNTGELFF
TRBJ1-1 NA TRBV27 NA TGTGCCAGCAGTCTCGTGGTACGGCCGGGACGCAGACCCACTGAAGCTTTCTTT CASSLVVRPGRRPTEAFF
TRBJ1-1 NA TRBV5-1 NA TGCGCCAGCAGCTTGGGGGCAGGGTGGGACACTGAAGCTTTCTTT CASSLGAGWDTEAFF
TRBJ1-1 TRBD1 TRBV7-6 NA TGTGCCAGCAGCTTAACAGGGGGAACTGAAGCTTTCTTT CASSLTGGTEAFF
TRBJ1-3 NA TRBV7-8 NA TGTGCCAGCAGCTTGCCGGGACGCATCATATATTTT CASSLPGRIIYF
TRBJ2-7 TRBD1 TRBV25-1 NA TGTGCCAGCAGTGACGTGGGACAGACCTACGAGCAGTACTTC CASSDVGQTYEQYF
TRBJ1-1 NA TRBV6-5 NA TGTGCCAGCAGTTACGGCCCCGGGAACACTGAAGCTTTCTTT CASSYGPGNTEAFF
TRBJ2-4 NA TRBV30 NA TGTGCCTGGCGGCCCCTCACGGACATTCAGTACTTC CAWRPLTDIQYF
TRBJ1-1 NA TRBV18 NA TGTGCCAGCTCACCCAAAGTCCGGCGGTGGGGTTGGGGAAGCACTGAAGCTTTCTTT CASSPKVRRWGWGSTEAFF
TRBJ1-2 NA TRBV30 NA TGTGCCTGGAGGGACGACAAGGATGATGGCTACACCTTC CAWRDDKDDGYTF
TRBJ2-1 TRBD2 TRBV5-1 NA TGCGCCAGCAGCTTTGCTAGCGGGGTCTCCTACAATGAGCAGTTCTTC CASSFASGVSYNEQFF
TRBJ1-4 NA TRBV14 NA TGTGCCAGCAGCCAAGGGCAGGGACCGATTGAAAAACTGTTTTTT CASSQGQGPIEKLFF
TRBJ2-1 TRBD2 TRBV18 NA TGTGCCAGCTCACCTTTGCTAGCGGGAAACTCCTACAATGAGCAGTTCTTC CASSPLLAGNSYNEQFF
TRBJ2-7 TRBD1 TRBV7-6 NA TGTGCCAGCAGCTTAACGGACAGGGTTGGGTTCTACGAGCAGTACTTC CASSLTDRVGFYEQYF
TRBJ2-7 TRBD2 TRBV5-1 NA TGCGCCAGCAGCATACTAGCGGGAGTAACCTCCTACGAGCAGTACTTC CASSILAGVTSYEQYF
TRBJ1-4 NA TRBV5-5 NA TGTGCCAGCAGCTTAGACGGGACTACGGTAAAACTGTTTTTT CASSLDGTTVKLFF
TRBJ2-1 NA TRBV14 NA TGTGCCAGCAGCCAAGCTAGATCGCAGTTCTTC CASSQARSQFF
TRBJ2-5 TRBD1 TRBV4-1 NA TGCGCCAGCAGCCAAAATACAGGGGGAAGAGAGACCCAGTACTTC CASSQNTGGRETQYF
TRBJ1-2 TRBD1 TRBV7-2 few TGTGCCAGCAGCACGAGGACAGGGATTAACTATGGCTACACCTTC CASSTRTGINYGYTF
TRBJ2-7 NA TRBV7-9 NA TGTGCCAGCAGCTTAGCTCGTGGGACGGGGACCTACGAGCAGTACTTC CASSLARGTGTYEQYF
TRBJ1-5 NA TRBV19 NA TGTGCCAGTACCCTCTTTGGACCGGTCGGGAATCAGCCCCAGCATTTT CASTLFGPVGNQPQHF
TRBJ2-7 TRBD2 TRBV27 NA TGTGCCAGCACCCAACAAGCGGGAGTCGGTTACGAGCAGTACTTC CASTQQAGVGYEQYF
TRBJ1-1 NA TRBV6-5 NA TGTGCCAACAGTTACAGCCGGGGGGGCACTGAAGCTTTCTTT CANSYSRGGTEAFF
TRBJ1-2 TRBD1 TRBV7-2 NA TGTGCCAGCAGCTTAGAGGGGGCGAACTATGGCTACACCTTC CASSLEGANYGYTF
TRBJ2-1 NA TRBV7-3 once TGTGCCAGCAGTCGCTCGGGGGACAATGAGCAGTTCTTC CASSRSGDNEQFF
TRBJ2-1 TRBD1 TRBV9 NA TGTGCCAGCAGCGTACAGGGGGCGCCCGGCAATGAGCAGTTCTTC CASSVQGAPGNEQFF
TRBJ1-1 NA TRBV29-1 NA TGCAGCGCTGGACCGCAGGGGCGCACTGAAGCTTTCTTT CSAGPQGRTEAFF
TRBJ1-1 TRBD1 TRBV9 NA TGTGCCAGCAGCCCTCGACAGGGTATGAACACTGAAGCTTTCTTT CASSPRQGMNTEAFF